The clone carrying this T cell receptor beta chain turned up a few times. The antigen remains undetermined. Using its own MiXCR run on the reads, TCRdb lists one record per CDR3 protein. The data contain about 100,000 distinct CDR3 sequences, approximately 30% of them singletons. These data come from a study of T cell repertoires in cytomegalovirus infection. The overall study: Recently identified HLA-C-restricted CMV epitopes and well-studied HLA-B-restricted CMV epitopes were used by the study. Study-level points and caveats: HLA-C-restricted, CMV-specific TCR beta clonotypes were dominant ex vivo.

Germline CDR1 is LGHDT and CDR2 is YNNKEL (reference sequence). The CDR3 length is 16 residues. V was clipped by 0 bases and J by 0 bases, with 8 bases between them. The sequences come from CD8+ T cells from cultured PBMCs, collected from culture after CMV antigen stimulation. The chain links TRBV3-1 to TRBJ2-2; a weak D match, TRBD1 (5 bases). This TCR derives from a human donor in good health (CMV status not recorded). Some clones in this sample may be carry-over from other donors' samples. The CDR3 nucleotides read TGTGCCAGCAGCCAAGAGGACATTGCGAACACCGGGGAGCTGTTTTTT. It yields the protein CASSQEDIANTGELFF.